This T cell receptor beta chain was sequenced for a study of a mutant IDH1 vaccine in newly diagnosed glioma. Data came from immunoSEQ multiplex PCR; TCRdb stores just in-frame clones and leaves some out. This table holds roughly 50,000 clones, around 80% found once. The V end was cut by 5 bases, the J end by 6 bases, with 16 bases between. This CDR3 is built from 15 residues. Germline V gene data show CDR1 as SGHNT and CDR2 as YENEEA. Time point here: week 35, safety follow-up. In the vaccine, a single dose held 300 ug of the mutant IDH1 20-mer peptide, along with topical imiquimod. Worth noting for this clone: Its antigen is unidentified.

The chain has TRBV11-3 and TRBJ2-2; weak D call: TRBD2 (5 bases). The TCR was taken from a woman between 18 and 29 years old with glioma. Specimen: PBMCs, collected from a glioma patient whose treatment included an IDH1 peptide vaccine. The CDR3 DNA is TGTGCCAGCAGCAGAGGACGGGCCGGGGCCGGGGAGCTGTTTTTT. This codes for CASSRGRAGAGELFF.